This TCR beta chain is from a study of T-cell reconstitution after alpha-beta-depleted transplantation in children. Study-level findings and limits: Certain patients had high TCRbeta diversity at day 60, and it came from recipient T cells and thymic progenitors that survived. The authors attributed T-cell counts and diversity one year after transplant mostly to newly produced T cells.

Of note for this clonotype: As yet, its antigen is unknown.

Germline V gene sequence: CDR1 SGHRS, CDR2 YFSETQ. The CDR3 consists of 18 residues. Trimming removed 0 bases from V and 0 bases from J; junction bases left unmatched: 10. Library preparation (for TCRbeta) was performed with unique molecular identifiers. TCRdb re-analysed the PCR reads in MiXCR, keeping a single row per CDR3 protein. The table includes fewer than 550,000 distinct CDR3 sequences, 15% to 20% detected once. This sequence joins TRBV5-1 and TRBJ2-7, with 9 bases identical to TRBD1. Sequences were derived from PBMCs, mostly from graft donor cells, sampled 360 days after TCRalphabeta/CD19-depleted stem cell transplant. The sequence was collected from a boy under three years old who had a stem cell transplant for Wiskott-Aldrich syndrome, so the T cells may come from the graft donor. CDR3 region: CASSLARWDRASSYEQYF. DNA of the CDR3: TGCGCCAGCAGCTTGGCCCGCTGGGACAGGGCAAGCTCCTACGAGCAGTACTTC.